This TCR beta chain originates from a study of T cells in localized non-small cell lung cancer. Assay: immunoSEQ multiplex PCR; the TCRdb copy retains only in-frame clones and omits some. The sample has 30,000 to 40,000 clones, over 70% seen once. CDR1 KGHSH and CDR2 LQKENI come from the germline V gene. This CDR3 is built from 15 residues. Trimming cost V 3 bases and J 0 bases, with 11 bases left between them. The receptor was derived from a male donor older than 55 with stage III squamous cell lung carcinoma. The chain carries TRBV18 and TRBJ2-5, with a tentative D call TRBD2 (6 bases). The sample here was peripheral blood, taken before any cancer treatment. The CDR3 DNA follows: TGTGCCAGCTCACCGGGACTTGGGTACCAAGAGACCCAGTACTTC. This codes for CASSPGLGYQETQYF.